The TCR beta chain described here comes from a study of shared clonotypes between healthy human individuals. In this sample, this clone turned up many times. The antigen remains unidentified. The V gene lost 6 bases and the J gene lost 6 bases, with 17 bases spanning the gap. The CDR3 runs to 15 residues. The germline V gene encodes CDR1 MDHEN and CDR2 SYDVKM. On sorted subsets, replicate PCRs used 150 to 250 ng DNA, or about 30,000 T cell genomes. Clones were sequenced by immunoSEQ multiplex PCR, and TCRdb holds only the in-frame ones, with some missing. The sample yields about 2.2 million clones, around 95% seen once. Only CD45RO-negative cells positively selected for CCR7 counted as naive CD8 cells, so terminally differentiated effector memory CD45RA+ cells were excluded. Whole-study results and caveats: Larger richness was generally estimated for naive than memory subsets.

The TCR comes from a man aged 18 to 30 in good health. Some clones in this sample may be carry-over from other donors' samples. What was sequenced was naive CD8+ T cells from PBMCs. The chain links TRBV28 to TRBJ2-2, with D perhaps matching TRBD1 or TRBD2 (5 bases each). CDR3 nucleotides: TGTGCCAGCAGCATAGGGGACCCCGGGGCCGGGGAGCTGTTTTTT. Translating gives CASSIGDPGAGELFF.